This T cell receptor (beta chain) originates from a study of cytomegalovirus exposure and HLA in healthy donors. A single count supports this clone. There are 15 residues in the CDR3. Trimming pared 7 bases from V and 6 bases from J, leaving 19 bases between. Germline V gene lookup returns CDR1 SNHLY and CDR2 FYNNEI. PCR used 60 Vbeta primers and 13 Jbeta primers. Measured with immunoSEQ multiplex PCR; TCRdb has only the in-frame clones, and not every one. The sample contains under 150,000 clones, 80% of which appear only once. The sequence came from a young man in good health and CMV-seronegative. The sample comprised PBMCs. The chain has TRBV2 and TRBJ1-5; D unclear. The DNA of the CDR3 is TGTGCCAGCAATAACGGACTGATCTTAGGTCAGCCCCAGCATTTT. Its translation: CASNNGLILGQPQHF.